Presented here are 13 T cell receptor beta chains from one specimen sequenced in a study of Graves' ophthalmopathy and Graves' hyperthyroidism. RNA transcripts provided the template for amplifying TCR beta CDR3 regions. HTBI-primed RT-PCR formed the first round, and a multiplex PCR formed the second. TCRdb used MiXCR to reprocess the multiplex PCR reads, holding one entry per CDR3 protein. The table lists about 400,000 distinct CDR3 sequences, about 17% of them singletons. The sample consisted of peripheral blood. The receptors here all came from a woman younger than 30 with Graves' ophthalmopathy.

This clonotype was found many times. V gene TRBV12-3 or TRBV12-4 combines with J gene TRBJ2-5; tentatively, D is TRBD1 (6 bases). Trimming removed 5 bases at V and 7 bases at J, with 14 bases between. The CDR3 contains 13 residues. CDR3 nucleotides: TGTGCCAGCAGTATCCGGACAGAAGGGACCCAGTACTTC. This sequence encodes CASSIRTEGTQYF.

This clonotype was detected many times. This chain connects TRBV19 to TRBJ1-5; TRBD1 is a possible D gene (5 bases). Looked up from germline, CDR1 is LNHDA and CDR2 is SQIVND (reference sequence). Trimming left V 9 bases short and J 7 bases short, with 19 bases between. This CDR3 has 14 amino acids. Here the CDR3 DNA reads TGTGCCAGCACCCACGATTGGGGGGAGCAGCCCCAGCATTTT. As protein: CASTHDWGEQPQHF.

This chain joins TRBV12-3 or TRBV12-4 and TRBJ1-3; maybe TRBD1 (6 bases). CDR3 length: 14 residues. The V gene lost 6 bases and the J gene lost 0 bases, with 9 bases spanning the gap. The CDR3 coding sequence is TGTGCCAGCAGCCAGGGGCACTCTGGAAACACCATATATTTT. It translates to CASSQGHSGNTIYF.

This clonotype was recorded many times. CDR3 region: CASSPPRGVAQETQYF. In DNA form, the CDR3 reads TGTGCCAGCAGCCCCCCGCGGGGAGTGGCCCAAGAGACCCAGTACTTC. The chain combines TRBV9 with TRBJ2-5; D is possibly TRBD2 (6 bases). V dropped 4 bases and J dropped 1 base, with 17 bases sitting between them. CDR1 and CDR2 from the germline V gene are SGDLS and YYNGEE. The CDR3 is made up of 16 amino acids. The full variable domain, its missing parts supplied by reference TRBV9 and TRBJ2-5, is DSGVTQTPKHLITATGQRVTLRCSPRSGDLSVYWYQQSLDQGLQFLIQYYNGEERAKGNILERFSAQQFPDLHSELNLSSLELGDSALYFCASSPPRGVAQETQYFGPGTRLLVL.

This clonotype has ten or more counts. The rearrangement links TRBV28 to TRBJ2-7; possibly TRBD1 for D (6 bases). Trimming cost V 4 bases and J 3 bases, with 10 bases left between them. The CDR3 sequence is 13 residues long. The germline gives CDR1 MDHEN, CDR2 SYDVKM. The CDR3 DNA follows: TGTGCCAGCAGTTGGGGGCAGCTCTACGAGCAGTACTTC. Protein: CASSWGQLYEQYF.

This clonotype showed up many times. V gene TRBV28 combines with J gene TRBJ1-5; D perhaps matches TRBD1 (5 bases). V was shortened by 2 bases and J by 2 bases, with 10 bases between the two germline ends. The CDR3 sequence is 15 residues long. Germline V gene lookup returns CDR1 MDHEN and CDR2 SYDVKM. The CDR3 bases are TGTGCCAGCAGTTTAGAGGCAGGGCGCAATCAGCCCCAGCATTTT. This gives the protein CASSLEAGRNQPQHF.

In this sample, this clonotype turned up many times. The chain employs TRBV7-2 and TRBJ2-7; D uncertain. Germline CDR1 and CDR2: SGHTA and FQGNSA. V lost 5 bases, J lost 5 bases, and 13 bases lay in between. The CDR3 length is 13 residues. The CDR3 reads CASSALQINEQYF. CDR3 sequence (DNA): TGTGCCAGCAGCGCATTACAGATAAACGAGCAGTACTTC. Full variable domain (remainder filled in from reference TRBV7-2 and TRBJ2-7): GAGVSQSPSNKVTEKGKDVELRCDPISGHTALYWYRQSLGQGLEFLIYFQGNSAPDKSGLPSDRFSAERTGGSVSTLTIQRTQQEDSAVYLCASSALQINEQYFGPGTRLTVT.

The table lists this clonotype with many counts. This chain uses TRBV14 with TRBJ2-7, with TRBD2 as a possible D gene (6 bases). CDR1 and CDR2 from the germline V gene are SGHDN and FVKESK. The V end was cut by 4 bases, the J end by 0 bases, with 13 bases between. This CDR3 comprises 15 residues. The chain's CDR3 is CASSPGDRRSYEQYF. DNA for the CDR3: TGTGCCAGCAGCCCGGGGGACCGACGCTCCTACGAGCAGTACTTC. The full variable domain, in which reference TRBV14 and TRBJ2-7 provide the parts outside the CDR3, is EAGVTQFPSHSVIEKGQTVTLRCDPISGHDNLYWYRRVMGKEIKFLLHFVKESKQDESGMPNNRFLAERTGGTYSTLKVQPAELEDSGVYFCASSPGDRRSYEQYFGPGTRLTVT.

This clonotype was detected ten times or more. This chain connects TRBV27 to TRBJ2-7; possibly TRBD1 or TRBD2 for D (5 bases each). The CDR3 is made up of 14 amino acids. Trimming removed 0 bases from V and 5 bases from J, with 11 bases in between. CDR1 is MNHEY, CDR2 SMNVEV, per germline (reference sequence). The CDR3 reads CASSLSSRGHEQYF. In nucleotides, the CDR3 is TGTGCCAGCAGTTTATCGTCCCGGGGCCACGAGCAGTACTTC.

This clonotype was seen repeatedly, ten times or more. This chain uses TRBV5-1 with TRBJ1-5, with a weak D call TRBD1 (6 bases). V was clipped by 4 bases and J by 7 bases, with 18 bases between them. The CDR3 has 15 residues. Looked up from germline, CDR1 is SGHRS and CDR2 is YFSETQ. The CDR3 DNA sequence: TGCGCCAGCAGCCCGGAGGCAGGGGCTCGACAGCCCCAGCATTTT. Encoded protein: CASSPEAGARQPQHF.

This clonotype was recorded many times. The chain joins TRBV12-3 or TRBV12-4 to TRBJ1-1; D not certain. The CDR3 length is 15 residues. V lost 6 bases and J lost 5, with 19 bases in between. The CDR3 here is CASSPQRGSGTEAFF. The CDR3, as DNA: TGTGCCAGCAGCCCGCAGAGAGGGAGCGGGACTGAAGCTTTCTTT.

This clonotype has a count of ten or more. J is TRBJ2-6 and V is TRBV20-1; perhaps D is TRBD1 or TRBD2 (5 bases each). V gave up 3 bases and J gave up 0 bases, with 18 bases separating them. Germline loops: CDR1 DFQATT, CDR2 SNEGSKA (reference sequence). The CDR3 has 18 residues. The CDR3 bases are TGCAGTGCTAGCCCCGGTTCTCGGGGCGTCTCTGGGGCCAACGTCCTGACTTTC. It is translated as CSASPGSRGVSGANVLTF.

The chain is built from TRBV15 and TRBJ1-6; unclear D gene. Per germline, CDR1 LNHNV and CDR2 YYDKDF (reference sequence). Between the trimmed V and J ends, which lost 2 bases and 8 bases, there was a span of 4 bases. The CDR3 runs 12 residues. CDR3 sequence reads: CATSRPYSPLHF. The DNA for the CDR3 is TGTGCCACCAGCAGACCGTATTCACCCCTCCACTTT.